These 28 T cell receptor beta chains were sequenced from one sample in a study of control samples from healthy donors and cancer patients. Measured with immunoSEQ multiplex PCR; TCRdb has only the in-frame clones, and not every one. The sample lists 130,000 to 150,000 clones, more than 90% occurring once. Sequencing input: blood. Source of these receptors: a man between 25 and 39 years old in good health.

The chain uses TRBV7-3 and TRBJ2-1; TRBD1 is a possible D gene (6 bases). Trimming removed 6 bases at V and 3 bases at J, with 18 bases between. The CDR3 contains 16 residues. Per the germline V gene, CDR1 is SGHTA and CDR2 is FQGTGA. CDR3 in amino acids: CASSRRAGDYYNEQFF. The CDR3 nucleotides are TGTGCCAGCAGTCGTAGGGCAGGGGATTACTACAATGAGCAGTTCTTC.

This chain joins TRBV6-6 and TRBJ2-1; 8 positions agree with TRBD1. Germline CDR1 and CDR2: MNHNY and SVGAGI (reference sequence). Germline trimming cut 10 bases from V and 4 bases from J; bases unmatched to any gene: 9. The CDR3 has 14 amino acids. The CDR3 DNA reads TGTGCCACCCTAGACAGGGGTAGATACAATGAGCAGTTCTTC. Its translation: CATLDRGRYNEQFF.

V gene TRBV28 combines with J gene TRBJ1-2, with 7 bases identical to TRBD1. The junction had 7 bases not matched to a gene; V was cut back by 6 bases and J by 3 bases. Germline V gene data show CDR1 as MDHEN and CDR2 as SYDVKM. The CDR3 totals 14 residues. In DNA form, the CDR3 reads TGTGCCAGCAGCCAACAGGGGTGGTACTATGGCTACACCTTC. Its translation: CASSQQGWYYGYTF.

The gene calls are TRBV14 and TRBJ2-3; no firm D call. Trimming left V 5 bases short and J 4 bases short, with 7 bases between. Looked up from germline, CDR1 is SGHDN and CDR2 is FVKESK. This CDR3 is built from 12 residues. The CDR3 region is CASSFKADTQYF. The DNA of the CDR3 is TGTGCCAGCAGCTTCAAAGCAGATACGCAGTATTTT.

This chain connects TRBV7-9 to TRBJ1-2; D gene unclear. Trimming took off 0 bases at V and 5 bases at J, with 7 bases between the two ends. Germline V gene sequence: CDR1 SEHNR, CDR2 FQNEAQ (reference sequence). The CDR3 extends over 13 amino acids. The CDR3 loop reads CASSLAGPYGYTF. The CDR3, as DNA: TGTGCCAGCAGCTTAGCCGGGCCTTATGGCTACACCTTC.

This chain joins TRBV12-5 and TRBJ1-5; TRBD1 matches 7 bases. The CDR3 runs 12 residues. Germline values: CDR1 LGHNT, CDR2 FRNRAP. The ends lost 9 bases at V and 2 bases at J; junction bases unmatched: 1. CDR3 amino acids: CASRGGNQPQHF. CDR3 in DNA: TGTGCTAGCAGGGGGGGCAATCAGCCCCAGCATTTT. Filled out from reference TRBV12-5 and TRBJ1-5, the complete variable domain reads DARVTQTPRHKVTEMGQEVTMRCQPILGHNTVFWYRQTMMQGLELLAYFRNRAPLDDSGMPKDRFSAEMPDATLATLKIQPSEPRDSAVYFCASRGGNQPQHFGDGTRLSIL.

J is TRBJ1-3 and V is TRBV7-8; D is possibly TRBD1 (6 bases). Germline CDR1 reads SGHVS; CDR2 reads FQNEAQ. V was cut by 2 bases and J by 0 bases, with 8 bases left in between. The CDR3 is 15 residues long. In DNA, the CDR3 is TGTGCCAGCAGCTTAAACAGGGACTCTGGAAACACCATATATTTT. Protein product: CASSLNRDSGNTIYF.

This chain uses TRBV6-4 with TRBJ2-5, with D perhaps TRBD2 (5 bases). Trimming cost V 0 bases and J 6 bases, with 8 bases left between them. Germline-derived CDR1 and CDR2 are MRHNA and SNTAGT. The length of the CDR3 is 13 residues. The chain's CDR3 is CASSDSTGKTQYF. In nucleotides, the CDR3 is TGTGCCAGCAGTGACTCGACCGGGAAGACCCAGTACTTC.

This clone was seen a single time. V and J are TRBV4-2 and TRBJ2-7; TRBD2 matches at 11 bases. V lost 0 bases, J lost 3 bases, and 7 bases stayed unmatched. The CDR3 consists of 17 residues. Germline V gene sequence: CDR1 LGHNA, CDR2 YNFKEQ. CDR3 protein: CASSQDGLAGPHYEQYF. The CDR3 DNA is TGTGCCAGCAGCCAAGATGGACTAGCGGGCCCCCACTACGAGCAGTACTTC.

The chain is built from TRBV6-5 and TRBJ1-1, with D perhaps TRBD1 (5 bases). CDR1 is MNHEY and CDR2 is SVGAGI in the germline V gene. CDR3 length: 14 residues. Trimming removed 7 bases from V and 1 base from J, with 13 bases in between. The CDR3 DNA follows: TGTGCCAGCACCTTTAATAGGGGGAACACTGAAGCTTTCTTT. Translated: CASTFNRGNTEAFF.

V usage is TRBV27 and J usage is TRBJ1-5; D is unresolved. Trimming removed 6 bases from V and 0 bases from J, with 9 bases in between. The germline V gene encodes CDR1 MNHEY and CDR2 SMNVEV (reference sequence). CDR3 size: 14 residues. CDR3 region: CASRGRNSNQPQHF. The CDR3 nucleotides read TGTGCCAGCAGGGGCAGAAATAGCAATCAGCCCCAGCATTTT.

The V gene is TRBV5-1, the J gene TRBJ2-3, with TRBD2 matching over 11 bases. The CDR3 is 15 residues long. Germline V gene sequence: CDR1 SGHRS, CDR2 YFSETQ. With V trimmed by 5 bases and J by 2 bases, 4 bases remained unmatched. CDR3 bases: TGCGCCAGCAGGTTAGCGGGAGGGAACACAGATACGCAGTATTTT. Encoded protein: CASRLAGGNTDTQYF. The full variable domain, in which reference TRBV5-1 and TRBJ2-3 provide the parts outside the CDR3, is KAGVTQTPRYLIKTRGQQVTLSCSPISGHRSVSWYQQTPGQGLQFLFEYFSETQRNKGNFPGRFSGRQFSNSRSEMNVSTLELGDSALYLCASRLAGGNTDTQYFGPGTRLTVL.

The chain combines TRBV3-1 (or the pseudogene TRBV3-2) with TRBJ1-5; unclear D gene. The CDR3 is 18 amino acids. The V gene lost 1 base and the J gene lost 3 bases, with 19 bases spanning the gap. Germline V gives CDR1 LGHDT, CDR2 YNNKEL (reference sequence). This CDR3 reads CASSQVVSLSGFNQPQHF. In nucleotides, the CDR3 is TGTGCCAGCAGCCAAGTTGTTTCCTTGTCGGGCTTCAATCAGCCCCAGCATTTT.

The chain joins TRBV19 to TRBJ1-2; D remains ambiguous. Germline assignment: CDR1 LNHDA and CDR2 SQIVND (reference sequence). Trimming shortened V by 5 bases and J by 0 bases, and 10 bases separated the two germline ends. This CDR3 comprises 14 residues. This CDR3 reads CASSAGGPNYGYTF. As DNA, the CDR3 is TGTGCCAGTAGTGCGGGAGGCCCTAACTATGGCTACACCTTC.

The chain uses TRBV2 and TRBJ1-1, with D unclear. Trimming removed 7 bases from V and 1 base from J, with 13 bases in between. Germline assignment: CDR1 SNHLY and CDR2 FYNNEI. The CDR3 runs 14 residues. The CDR3 DNA reads TGTGCCAGCACCCTACAACAAAGGAACACTGAAGCTTTCTTT. Protein: CASTLQQRNTEAFF.

This clone showed up just a few times. The rearrangement links TRBV5-1 to TRBJ1-2; 7 bases align to TRBD1. The germline V gene has CDR1 SGHRS and CDR2 YFSETQ. V lost 0 bases and J lost 6; bases outside the gene matches: 11. This CDR3 contains 16 residues. The chain's CDR3 is CASSLGTGGMIHGYTF. The CDR3 DNA sequence: TGCGCCAGCAGCTTGGGGACAGGCGGGATGATCCATGGCTACACCTTC.

The CDR3 DNA follows: TGTGCCAGCAGCTTGCACAGGGGGGCCTACGAGCAGTACTTC. This translates into CASSLHRGAYEQYF. The chain combines TRBV5-6 with TRBJ2-7, with TRBD1 matching over 8 bases. Germline CDR1 and CDR2: SGHDT and YYEEEE. Trimming took 1 base from V and 2 from J; bases not matched to a gene: 2. The CDR3 totals 14 residues. Full variable domain (outside the CDR3, taken from reference TRBV5-6 and TRBJ2-7): DAGVTQSPTHLIKTRGQQVTLRCSPKSGHDTVSWYQQALGQGPQFIFQYYEEEERQRGNFPDRFSGHQFPNYSSELNVNALLLGDSALYLCASSLHRGAYEQYFGPGTRLTVT.

The chain joins TRBV6-4 to TRBJ2-7, with a tentative D call TRBD1 (5 bases). Trimming removed 3 bases at V and 6 bases at J, with 12 bases between. The CDR3 totals 13 residues. Germline loops: CDR1 MRHNA, CDR2 SNTAGT. The DNA of the CDR3 is TGTGCCAGCAGTGAGACACAGGTGGGCGAGCAGTACTTC. Its translation is CASSETQVGEQYF.

The rearrangement joins TRBV27 to TRBJ2-1; 8 bases are a match to TRBD2. The germline CDR1 and CDR2 sequences are MNHEY and SMNVEV (reference sequence). The CDR3 is made up of 16 amino acids. The V segment lost 3 bases and the J segment 3 bases; nucleotides outside the gene matches: 7. The CDR3: CASSLAGGPFYNEQFF. The DNA of the CDR3 is TGTGCCAGCAGTTTGGCGGGGGGACCTTTCTACAATGAGCAGTTCTTC.

A single count supports this clone. V is TRBV27 and J is TRBJ2-1; a weak D match, TRBD2 (5 bases). CDR1 and CDR2 from the germline V gene are MNHEY and SMNVEV (reference sequence). Deletions cut 9 bases from V and 3 bases from J, with 12 bases between. The CDR3 consists of 13 residues. In DNA, the CDR3 is TGTGCCAGGAGTAGAGGGAACTACAATGAGCAGTTCTTC. Encoded protein: CARSRGNYNEQFF.

The chain employs TRBV19 and TRBJ2-7, with D possibly TRBD1 on 6 matching bases. Trimming removed 8 bases from V and 5 bases from J, with 16 bases in between. CDR3 size: 13 residues. The V gene's germline CDR1 is LNHDA and CDR2 SQIVND (reference sequence). DNA for the CDR3: TGTGCCAGTTGGGGGCCGCCTGGGGACGAGCAGTACTTC. Translating it yields CASWGPPGDEQYF.

The rearrangement joins TRBV9 to TRBJ1-2; D ambiguous. The CDR3 contains 13 residues. Per germline, CDR1 SGDLS and CDR2 YYNGEE. Trimming pared 0 bases from V and 8 bases from J, leaving 11 bases between. The CDR3 sequence: CASSVGRVRGYTF. CDR3 coding DNA: TGTGCCAGCAGCGTAGGTAGGGTGAGGGGCTACACCTTC.

The V call is TRBV12-2, the J call TRBJ2-7; TRBD1 was called by the table and not checked on the DNA. TRBV12-2 is flagged as a pseudogene. CDR3 length: 14 amino acids. CDR3 DNA sequence: TGTGCAAGTCGCTTAAAACAGGAGACCTACGAGCAGTACTTC. Protein sequence: CASRLKQETYEQYF.

The rearrangement joins TRBV6-5 to TRBJ1-1; tentative D call: TRBD1 (5 bases). This CDR3 is 10 amino acids long. Trimming took off 10 bases at V and 11 bases at J, with 14 bases between the two ends. Germline CDR1 MNHEY, CDR2 SVGAGI. The CDR3 DNA reads as TGTGCCACCTGGGACTTTGGGGCTTTCTTT. Amino acid sequence: CATWDFGAFF.

The chain has TRBV7-8 and TRBJ1-2; 12 bases agree with TRBD1. CDR3 length: 15 amino acids. CDR1 SGHVS and CDR2 FQNEAQ come from the germline V gene. V lost 8 bases to trimming and J lost 3 bases; unmatched junction nucleotides: 7. CDR3 protein: CASARGQGAYYGYTF. The CDR3 nucleotides read TGTGCCAGCGCACGGGGACAGGGGGCTTACTATGGCTACACCTTC.

This clone was seen a handful of times. The sample carries other DNA sequences with the same CDR3. V is TRBV11-2 and J is TRBJ1-2; D is uncertain. Trimming removed 0 bases from V and 0 bases from J, with 8 bases in between. The CDR3 contains 15 residues. Germline CDR1 and CDR2: SGHAT and FQNNGV. The CDR3 sequence: CASSLEGAANYGYTF. Written as DNA, the CDR3 is TGTGCCAGCAGCTTAGAAGGCGCTGCTAACTATGGCTACACCTTC.

The chain has TRBV2 and TRBJ2-7; D is ambiguous. This CDR3 contains 12 residues. V was shortened by 6 bases and J by 3 bases, with 9 bases between the two germline ends. The germline gives CDR1 SNHLY, CDR2 FYNNEI. The chain's CDR3 is CASRQVNYEQYF. In nucleotides, the CDR3 is TGTGCCAGCAGGCAAGTAAACTACGAGCAGTACTTC.

V gene TRBV7-8 combines with J gene TRBJ2-7; TRBD1 matches at 8 bases. The CDR3 runs to 16 residues. V lost 3 bases and J lost 0; bases outside the gene matches: 7. Germline CDR1 is SGHVS and CDR2 is FQNEAQ. The CDR3 region is CASSFPRDRPSYEQYF. CDR3 in DNA: TGTGCCAGCAGCTTCCCGCGGGACAGGCCCTCCTACGAGCAGTACTTC.